The source of this T cell receptor (beta chain) is a study of cytomegalovirus exposure and HLA in healthy donors (dated by TCRdb to the late 2010s). The study in broad terms: A later analysis indicated that the 90 to 150 validation repertoires were generated on the platform also employed for the 600 to 750 repertoires of the first cohort. To predict cytomegalovirus infection status, the study brought together high-throughput TCR immunosequencing, statistical association of individual TCRs with disease status, and machine learning. In addition to the first cohort of several hundred subjects, a separate validation cohort of approximately 130 different subjects was used. The aim of the study was to test whether cataloging public T cell receptors could identify signatures of past pathogen exposure. What the study reported, not specific to this receptor: According to the authors, the approach could potentially be generalized to other disease states and immunological phenotypes. A later analysis lacked HLA typing for the validation cohort, so it scored co-occurrence in that cohort across all 110 or so repertoires. In both the original and validation cohorts, the classifier was reported to diagnose cytomegalovirus status with high specificity and sensitivity. In a later analysis, TCRs clustered in the first cohort were found to also tend to co-occur in the approximately 110 validation repertoires, with 94% of cluster scores above 0. Most TCR sequences were seen in very few donors, while some public TCRs were found in many individuals. Three of the identified cytomegalovirus-associated TCR beta chains were confirmed in vitro to be specific for cytomegalovirus antigens. A total of 164 TCR beta chains were listed by the study as associated with cytomegalovirus.

Library preparation used the immunoSEQ multiplex PCR assay. In the source study's methods: A statistical classification framework was built to diagnose cytomegalovirus status from the catalog of TCR beta chain sequences. As stored in TCRdb, this immuneACCESS dataset retains in-frame rearrangements with V and J assigned. A fraction of the clones does not appear; measured against another copy, unresolved V genes explain less than half of the discrepancy, and the remainder lacks a known reason. Clonal size and the V and J genes are those of that table, whereas D and trimming came from the DNA. This sample comprises roughly 48,000 clones, 88% of them detected only once. The top ten clones comprise over 6.5% of the sample. Donors formed part of the validation cohort, which comprised some 120 subjects and was distinct from the first cohort of some 700 subjects. Concerning this clone itself: The antigen it binds to is not known. The input lacks base qualities; no much larger clone sits a single base away.

The specimen sequenced was PBMCs. This sequence was found in a woman younger than 45 in good health and CMV-seronegative.

The base sequence is TGTGCCAGCAGTCGGGGTAGGGAGACCCAGTACTTC. The encoded protein is CASSRGRETQYF. The chain is encoded by TRBV7-8 joined to TRBJ2-5, and the D gene may be TRBD2, 5 bases matching. CDR1 and CDR2 are drawn from the germline V gene: SGHVS, FQNEAQ. Including cysteine and phenylalanine, the CDR3 has 12 amino acids. The kept DNA is CDR3 alone, 36 bases in frame from the first base. Trimming at the junction amounts to 6 bases on V and 5 bases on J, and the germline ends lie 10 bases apart.